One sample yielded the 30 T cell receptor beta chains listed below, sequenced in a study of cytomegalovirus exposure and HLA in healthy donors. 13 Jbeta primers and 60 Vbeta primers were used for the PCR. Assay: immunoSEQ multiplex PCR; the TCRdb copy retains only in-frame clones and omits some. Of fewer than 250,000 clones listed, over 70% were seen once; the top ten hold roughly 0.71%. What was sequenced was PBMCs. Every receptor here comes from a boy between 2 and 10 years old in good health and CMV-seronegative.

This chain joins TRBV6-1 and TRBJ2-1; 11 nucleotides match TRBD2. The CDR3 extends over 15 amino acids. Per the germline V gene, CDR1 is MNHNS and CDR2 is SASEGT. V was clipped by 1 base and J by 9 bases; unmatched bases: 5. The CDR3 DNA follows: TGTGCCAGCAGTGAAGTGGTTAGCGGGGGGGGTGAGCAGTTCTTC. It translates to CASSEVVSGGGEQFF.

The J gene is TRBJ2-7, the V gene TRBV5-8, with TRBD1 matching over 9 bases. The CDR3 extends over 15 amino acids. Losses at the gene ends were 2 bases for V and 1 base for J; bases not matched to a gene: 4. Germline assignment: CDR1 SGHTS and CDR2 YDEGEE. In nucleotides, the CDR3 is TGTGCCAGCAGCTTATGGGACAGGGTTTCCTACGAGCAGTACTTC. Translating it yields CASSLWDRVSYEQYF.

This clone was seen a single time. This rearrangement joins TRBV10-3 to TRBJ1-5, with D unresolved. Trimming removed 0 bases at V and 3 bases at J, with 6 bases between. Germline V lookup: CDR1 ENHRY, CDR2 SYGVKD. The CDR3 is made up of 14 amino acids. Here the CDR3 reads CAISESRANQPQHF. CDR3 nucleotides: TGTGCCATCAGTGAGTCTAGAGCCAATCAGCCCCAGCATTTT.

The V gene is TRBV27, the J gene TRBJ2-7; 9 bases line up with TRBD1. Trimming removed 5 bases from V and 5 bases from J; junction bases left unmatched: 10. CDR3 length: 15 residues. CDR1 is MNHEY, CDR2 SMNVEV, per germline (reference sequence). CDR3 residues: CASSDNRGLRDEQYF. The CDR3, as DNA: TGTGCCAGCAGTGACAACAGGGGGCTACGGGACGAGCAGTACTTC.

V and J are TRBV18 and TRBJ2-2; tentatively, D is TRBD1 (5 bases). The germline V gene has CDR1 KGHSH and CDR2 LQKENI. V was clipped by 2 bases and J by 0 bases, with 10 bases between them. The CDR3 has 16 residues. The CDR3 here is CASSPKGEPNTGELFF. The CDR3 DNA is TGTGCCAGCTCACCAAAAGGGGAACCGAACACCGGGGAGCTGTTTTTT.

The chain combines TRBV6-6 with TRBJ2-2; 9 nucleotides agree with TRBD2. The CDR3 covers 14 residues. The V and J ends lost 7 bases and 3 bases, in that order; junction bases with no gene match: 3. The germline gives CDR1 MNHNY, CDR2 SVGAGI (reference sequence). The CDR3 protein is CASTLAGDTGELFF. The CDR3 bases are TGTGCCAGCACCTTAGCGGGAGACACCGGGGAGCTGTTTTTT.

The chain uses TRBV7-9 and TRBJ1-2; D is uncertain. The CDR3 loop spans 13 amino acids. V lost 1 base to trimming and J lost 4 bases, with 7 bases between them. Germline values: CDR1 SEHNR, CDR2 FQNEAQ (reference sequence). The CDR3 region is CASSLEYSYGYTF. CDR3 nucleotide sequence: TGTGCCAGCAGCTTAGAATACAGCTATGGCTACACCTTC.

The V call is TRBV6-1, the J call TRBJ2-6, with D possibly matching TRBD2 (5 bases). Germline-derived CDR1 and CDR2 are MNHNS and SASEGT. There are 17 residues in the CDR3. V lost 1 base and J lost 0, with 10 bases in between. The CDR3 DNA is TGTGCCAGCAGTGAAGTCGGACTCCACTCTGGGGCCAACGTCCTGACTTTC. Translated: CASSEVGLHSGANVLTF.

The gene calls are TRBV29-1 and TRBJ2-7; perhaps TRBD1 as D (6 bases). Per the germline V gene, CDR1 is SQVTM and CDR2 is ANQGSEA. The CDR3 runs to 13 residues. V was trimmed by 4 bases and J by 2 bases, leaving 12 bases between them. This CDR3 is CSVGPGTTYEQYF. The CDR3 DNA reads TGCAGCGTTGGCCCAGGGACAACCTACGAGCAGTACTTC.

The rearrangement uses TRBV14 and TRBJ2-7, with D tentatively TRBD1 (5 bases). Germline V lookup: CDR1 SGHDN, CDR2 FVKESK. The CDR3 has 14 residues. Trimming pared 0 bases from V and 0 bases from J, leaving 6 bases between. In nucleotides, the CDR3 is TGTGCCAGCAGCCAAGAAGGGGTCTCCTACGAGCAGTACTTC. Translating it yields CASSQEGVSYEQYF.

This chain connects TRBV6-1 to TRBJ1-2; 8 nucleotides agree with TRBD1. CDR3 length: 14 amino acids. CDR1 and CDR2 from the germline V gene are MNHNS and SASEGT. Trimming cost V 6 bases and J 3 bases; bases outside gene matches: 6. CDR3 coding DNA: TGTGCCAGCAGGGACAGGGCTTTTGACTATGGCTACACCTTC. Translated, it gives CASRDRAFDYGYTF.

The DNA for the CDR3 is TGTGCCAGCAGAAGACTAGCGGGTAATTCCTACAATGAGCAGTTCTTC. Residues: CASRRLAGNSYNEQFF. This rearrangement joins TRBV2 to TRBJ2-1; 10 bases are a match to TRBD2. This CDR3 region has 16 residues. The germline gives CDR1 SNHLY, CDR2 FYNNEI. V shed 6 bases, J shed 1 base, and the junction held 6 bases outside the gene matches. Full variable domain (rest looked up from reference TRBV2 and TRBJ2-1): EPEVTQTPSHQVTQMGQEVILRCVPISNHLYFYWYRQILGQKVEFLVSFYNNEISEKSEIFDDQFSVERPDGSNFTLKIRSTKLEDSAMYFCASRRLAGNSYNEQFFGPGTRLTVL.

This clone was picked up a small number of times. CDR3 coding DNA: TGCGCCAGCAGCTTGGTTGGGGCCGCGTCCTACGAGCAGTACTTC. Translated, it gives CASSLVGAASYEQYF. V gene TRBV5-1 combines with J gene TRBJ2-7, with a possible D match to TRBD1 (5 bases). V gave up 0 bases and J gave up 1 base, with 11 bases separating them. Germline V gene sequence: CDR1 SGHRS, CDR2 YFSETQ. CDR3 length: 15 amino acids.

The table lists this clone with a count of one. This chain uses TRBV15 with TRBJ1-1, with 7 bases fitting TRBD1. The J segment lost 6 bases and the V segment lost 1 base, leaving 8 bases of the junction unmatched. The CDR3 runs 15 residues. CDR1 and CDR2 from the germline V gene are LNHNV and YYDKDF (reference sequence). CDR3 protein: CATSRGGDRFSEAFF. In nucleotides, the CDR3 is TGTGCCACCAGCAGAGGTGGGGACAGATTTTCTGAAGCTTTCTTT.

The CDR3 DNA reads as TGCGCCAGCAGCCTGGGACAGGGGAGGCGAGAGACCCAGTACTTC. Translating it yields CASSLGQGRRETQYF. The V and J genes are TRBV5-1 and TRBJ2-5; 10 bases line up with TRBD1. Germline CDR1 is SGHRS and CDR2 is YFSETQ. Trimming took 4 bases from V and 4 from J; bases not matched to a gene: 7. The CDR3 consists of 15 residues.

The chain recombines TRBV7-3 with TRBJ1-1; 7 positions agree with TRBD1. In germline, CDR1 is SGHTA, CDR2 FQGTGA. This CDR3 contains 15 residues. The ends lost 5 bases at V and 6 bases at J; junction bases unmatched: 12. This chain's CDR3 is CASSLTGFGRAEAFF. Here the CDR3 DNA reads TGTGCCAGCAGCCTGACAGGGTTCGGAAGGGCTGAAGCTTTCTTT.

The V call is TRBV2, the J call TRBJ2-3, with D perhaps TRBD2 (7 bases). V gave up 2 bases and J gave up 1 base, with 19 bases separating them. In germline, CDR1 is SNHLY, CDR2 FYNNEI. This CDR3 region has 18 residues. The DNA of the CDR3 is TGTGCCAGCAGTGAAAGGGGGGGGGACGCTTTAGGCACAGATACGCAGTATTTT. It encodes CASSERGGDALGTDTQYF.

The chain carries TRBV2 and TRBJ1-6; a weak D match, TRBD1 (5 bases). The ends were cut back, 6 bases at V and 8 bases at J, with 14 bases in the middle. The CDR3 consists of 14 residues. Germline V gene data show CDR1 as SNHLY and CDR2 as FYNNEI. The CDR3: CASRMGDSYSPLHF. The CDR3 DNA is TGTGCCAGCAGAATGGGGGACTCCTATTCACCCCTCCACTTT.

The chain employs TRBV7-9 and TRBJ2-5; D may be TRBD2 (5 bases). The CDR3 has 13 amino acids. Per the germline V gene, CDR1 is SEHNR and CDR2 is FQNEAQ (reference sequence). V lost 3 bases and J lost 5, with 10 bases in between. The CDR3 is CASSLAGAETQYF. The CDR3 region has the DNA TGTGCCAGCAGCTTGGCGGGTGCGGAGACCCAGTACTTC. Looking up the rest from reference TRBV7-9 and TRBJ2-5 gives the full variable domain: DTGVSQNPRHKITKRGQNVTFRCDPISEHNRLYWYRQTLGQGPEFLTYFQNEAQLEKSRLLSDRFSAERPKGSFSTLEIQRTEQGDSAMYLCASSLAGAETQYFGPGTRLLVL.

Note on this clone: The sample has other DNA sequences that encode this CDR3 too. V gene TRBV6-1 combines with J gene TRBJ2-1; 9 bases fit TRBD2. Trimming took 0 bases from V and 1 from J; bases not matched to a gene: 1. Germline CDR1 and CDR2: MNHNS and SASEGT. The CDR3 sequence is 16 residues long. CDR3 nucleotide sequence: TGTGCCAGCAGTGAAGCCCTAGCGGGATCCTACAATGAGCAGTTCTTC. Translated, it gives CASSEALAGSYNEQFF.

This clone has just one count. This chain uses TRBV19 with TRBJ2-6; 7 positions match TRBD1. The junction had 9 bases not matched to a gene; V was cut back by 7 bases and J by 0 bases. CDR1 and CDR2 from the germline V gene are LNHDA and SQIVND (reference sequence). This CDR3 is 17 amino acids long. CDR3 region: CASTSLGQISGANVLTF. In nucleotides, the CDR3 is TGTGCCAGTACCAGCTTGGGACAGATCTCTGGGGCCAACGTCCTGACTTTC.

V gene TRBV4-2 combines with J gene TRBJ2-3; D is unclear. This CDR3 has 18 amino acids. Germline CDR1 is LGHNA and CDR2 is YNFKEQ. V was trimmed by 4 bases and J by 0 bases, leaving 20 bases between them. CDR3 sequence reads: CASSPQARRITSTDTQYF. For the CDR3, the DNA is TGTGCCAGCAGCCCCCAAGCCAGGCGAATAACTAGCACAGATACGCAGTATTTT.

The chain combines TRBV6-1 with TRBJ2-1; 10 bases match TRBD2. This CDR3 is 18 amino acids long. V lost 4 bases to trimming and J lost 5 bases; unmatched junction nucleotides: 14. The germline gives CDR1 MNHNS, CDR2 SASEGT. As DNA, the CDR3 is TGTGCCAGCAGTGGATGGGGCCAAGCGGGAGGGCCCGACAATGAGCAGTTCTTC. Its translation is CASSGWGQAGGPDNEQFF.

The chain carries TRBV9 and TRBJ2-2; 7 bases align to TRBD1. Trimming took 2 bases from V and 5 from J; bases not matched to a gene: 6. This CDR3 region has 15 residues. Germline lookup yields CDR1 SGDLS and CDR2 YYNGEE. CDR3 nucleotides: TGTGCCAGCAGCGTGGGACAGCCAGGGACCGGGGAGCTGTTTTTT. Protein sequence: CASSVGQPGTGELFF. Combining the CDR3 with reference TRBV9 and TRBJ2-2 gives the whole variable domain DSGVTQTPKHLITATGQRVTLRCSPRSGDLSVYWYQQSLDQGLQFLIQYYNGEERAKGNILERFSAQQFPDLHSELNLSSLELGDSALYFCASSVGQPGTGELFFGEGSRLTVL.

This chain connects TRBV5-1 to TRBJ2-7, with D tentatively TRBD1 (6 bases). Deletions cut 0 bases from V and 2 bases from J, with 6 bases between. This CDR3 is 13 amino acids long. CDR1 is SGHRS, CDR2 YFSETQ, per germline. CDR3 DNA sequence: TGCGCCAGCAGCTTGGGGGACACCTACGAGCAGTACTTC. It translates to CASSLGDTYEQYF.

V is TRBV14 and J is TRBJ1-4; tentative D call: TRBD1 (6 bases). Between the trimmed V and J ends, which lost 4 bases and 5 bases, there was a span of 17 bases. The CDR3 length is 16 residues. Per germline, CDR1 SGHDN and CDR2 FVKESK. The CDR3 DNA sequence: TGTGCCAGCAGCCTAGTTGGACATACAGGGAATGAAAAACTGTTTTTT. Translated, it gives CASSLVGHTGNEKLFF.

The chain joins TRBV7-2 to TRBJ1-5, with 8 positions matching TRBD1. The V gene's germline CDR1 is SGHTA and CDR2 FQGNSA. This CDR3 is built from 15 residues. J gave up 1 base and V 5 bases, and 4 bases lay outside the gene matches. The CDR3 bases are TGTGCCAGCAGCCGACGACAGGGGAGCAATCAGCCCCAGCATTTT. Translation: CASSRRQGSNQPQHF.

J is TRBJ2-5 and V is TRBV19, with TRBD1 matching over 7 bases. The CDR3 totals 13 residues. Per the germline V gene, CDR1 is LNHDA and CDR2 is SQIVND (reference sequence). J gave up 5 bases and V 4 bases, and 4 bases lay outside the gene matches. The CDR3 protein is CASSTTGSETQYF. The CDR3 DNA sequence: TGTGCCAGTAGTACGACAGGGTCCGAGACCCAGTACTTC.

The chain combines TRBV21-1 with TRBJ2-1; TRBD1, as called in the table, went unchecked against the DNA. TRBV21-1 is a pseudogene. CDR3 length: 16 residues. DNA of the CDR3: TGTGCCAGCAGCAAACGGACAGGGGGTTCCTACAATGAGCAGTTCTTC. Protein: CASSKRTGGSYNEQFF.

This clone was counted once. CDR3 nucleotide sequence: TGTGCCAGCAGCCCTGGACAGGGCTATGGCTACACCTTC. It yields the protein CASSPGQGYGYTF. J is TRBJ1-2 and V is TRBV7-2, with 8 bases that match TRBD1. The V and J ends lost 5 bases and 4 bases, in that order; junction bases with no gene match: 3. CDR3 length: 13 residues. Germline-derived CDR1 and CDR2 are SGHTA and FQGNSA.